The text below deals with one TCR beta chain. CD45RO-negative, CCR7-positively selected cells formed the naive CD8 fraction, excluding terminally differentiated effector memory CD45RA+ cells. The sample originates from a study of shared clonotypes between healthy human individuals. A deep-level run was used for the assay. Method: immunoSEQ multiplex PCR; TCRdb's copy keeps in-frame clones and lacks some. The sample shows about 600,000 clones, more than 95% of them seen only once. Between the trimmed V and J ends, which lost 4 bases and 5 bases, there was a span of 10 bases. There are 13 residues in the CDR3. CDR1 and CDR2 from the germline V gene are MNHEY and SMNVEV (reference sequence).

Sequenced sample: naive CD8+ T cells sorted from blood. This receptor was obtained from a man aged 30 to 39 in good health. This chain connects TRBV27 to TRBJ2-3, with D maybe TRBD2 (5 bases). The CDR3 protein is CASSSGGQDTQYF. The CDR3 bases are TGTGCCAGCAGTTCAGGAGGCCAAGATACGCAGTATTTT.